Below are 7 T cell receptor beta chains sequenced from a single sample in a study of T cell repertoires in cytomegalovirus infection. TCRdb reprocessed the reads with MiXCR, giving one entry per CDR3 protein. The sample has 68,000 or so distinct CDR3 sequences; roughly 20% are singletons. These TCRs' antigens remain unknown. Sequenced input: PBMCs, sequenced either directly or after in vitro stimulation (not recorded which). The source of these receptors is a human donor in good health (CMV status not recorded). Some clones in this sample may be carry-over from other donors' samples.

The chain uses TRBV27 and TRBJ1-1; unclear D gene. The V and J ends lost 6 bases and 0 bases respectively, with 14 bases between them. This CDR3 contains 15 residues. In germline, CDR1 is MNHEY, CDR2 SMNVEV (reference sequence). CDR3 in amino acids: CASRSAGTMNTEAFF. The DNA of the CDR3 is TGTGCCAGCAGGTCGGCGGGTACCATGAACACTGAAGCTTTCTTT.

This clonotype was seen a handful of times. The rearrangement links TRBV7-9 to TRBJ1-4, with TRBD1 matching over 11 bases. CDR1 and CDR2 from the germline V gene are SEHNR and FQNEAQ (reference sequence). V trimming: 4 bases; J trimming: 5 bases; junction bases outside the gene matches: 6. The CDR3 length is 16 residues. Here the CDR3 reads CASSYPRDRGNEKLFF. CDR3 sequence (DNA): TGTGCCAGCAGCTACCCCCGGGACAGGGGGAATGAAAAACTGTTTTTT. The entire variable domain, with the rest obtained from reference TRBV7-9 and TRBJ1-4, is as follows: DTGVSQNPRHKITKRGQNVTFRCDPISEHNRLYWYRQTLGQGPEFLTYFQNEAQLEKSRLLSDRFSAERPKGSFSTLEIQRTEQGDSAMYLCASSYPRDRGNEKLFFGSGTQLSVL.

The rearrangement links TRBV19 to TRBJ1-1; D remains ambiguous. Trimming left V 3 bases short and J 3 bases short, with 23 bases between. The length of the CDR3 is 18 residues. Germline V gene data show CDR1 as LNHDA and CDR2 as SQIVND (reference sequence). CDR3 coding DNA: TGTGCCAGTAGTATTGGCCCTATACGTTCTGCTATTCACACTGAAGCTTTCTTT. This encodes CASSIGPIRSAIHTEAFF.

The V call is TRBV7-8, the J call TRBJ1-2; 11 bases fit TRBD1. The germline V gene encodes CDR1 SGHVS and CDR2 FQNEAQ. The V and J ends lost 5 bases and 8 bases, in that order; junction bases with no gene match: 4. This CDR3 has 13 residues. The CDR3 DNA follows: TGTGCCAGCAGCCCCCGGACAGGGGGCGGCTACACCTTC. Translating gives CASSPRTGGGYTF.

The table lists this clonotype with a few counts. The chain employs TRBV6-6 and TRBJ2-1; D is uncertain. Germline lookup yields CDR1 MNHNY and CDR2 SVGAGI (reference sequence). Trimming shortened V by 4 bases and J by 8 bases, and 3 bases separated the two germline ends. The CDR3 is 10 residues long. The CDR3 DNA sequence: TGTGCCAGCAGTTGGGATGAGCAGTTCTTC. It specifies CASSWDEQFF.

This clonotype was picked up a small number of times. This sequence joins TRBV6-2 or TRBV6-3 and TRBJ2-5; D might be TRBD1 (6 bases). The CDR3 runs 13 residues. Germline V gene lookup returns CDR1 MNHEY and CDR2 SVGEGT. V was cut by 4 bases and J by 1 base, with 7 bases left in between. The CDR3 is CASSWDIQETQYF. CDR3 coding DNA: TGTGCCAGCAGTTGGGACATCCAAGAGACCCAGTACTTC.

This clonotype turned up a few times. The genes are TRBV7-3 and TRBJ2-1, with 10 bases identical to TRBD2. The germline V gene has CDR1 SGHTA and CDR2 FQGTGA. Trimming removed 4 bases from V and 5 bases from J; junction bases left unmatched: 8. CDR3 length: 16 residues. CDR3: CASSSLTSGVNNEQFF. Written as DNA, the CDR3 is TGTGCCAGCAGCTCGTTAACTAGCGGGGTCAACAATGAGCAGTTCTTC.